The entry below describes one T cell receptor (beta chain). The method was immunoSEQ multiplex PCR; TCRdb's version includes in-frame clones alone and lacks a portion of them. The sample lists 290,000 or so clones, 70% to 90% occurring once. This record comes from a study of blood T cell repertoires in COVID-19. The overall study: The cDNA or gDNA used as material had been derived from T cells, B-cell-depleted T cells, or PBMCs.

CDR3 size: 13 residues. Trimming removed 3 bases from V and 13 bases from J, with 13 bases in between. Germline assignment: CDR1 MDHEN and CDR2 SYDVKM. The sequencing input was peripheral blood. The J gene is TRBJ1-6, the V gene TRBV28; no clear D gene. The source is a man aged 45-65 years with active or convalescent COVID-19. Here the CDR3 reads CASSFTSGPPLHF. Here the CDR3 DNA reads TGTGCCAGCAGTTTCACATCAGGCCCGCCCCTCCACTTT.